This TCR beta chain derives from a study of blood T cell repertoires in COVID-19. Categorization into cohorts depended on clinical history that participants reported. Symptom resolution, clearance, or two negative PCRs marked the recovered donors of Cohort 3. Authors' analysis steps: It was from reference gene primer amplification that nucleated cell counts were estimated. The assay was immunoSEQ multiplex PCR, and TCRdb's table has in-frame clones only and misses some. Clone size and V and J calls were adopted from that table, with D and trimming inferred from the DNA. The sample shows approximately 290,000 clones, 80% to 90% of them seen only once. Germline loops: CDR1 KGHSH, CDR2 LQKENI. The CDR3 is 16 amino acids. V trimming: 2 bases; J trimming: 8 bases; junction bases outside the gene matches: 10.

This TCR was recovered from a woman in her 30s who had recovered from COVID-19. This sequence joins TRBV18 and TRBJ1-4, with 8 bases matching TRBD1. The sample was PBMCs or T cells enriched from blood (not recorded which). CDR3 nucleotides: TGTGCCAGCTCACCAATACGGACAGGGCAGCGGGAAAAACTGTTTTTT. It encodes CASSPIRTGQREKLFF. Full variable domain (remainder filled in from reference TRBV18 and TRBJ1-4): NAGVMQNPRHLVRRRGQEARLRCSPMKGHSHVYWYRQLPEEGLKFMVYLQKENIIDESGMPKERFSAEFPKEGPSILRIQQVVRGDSAAYFCASSPIRTGQREKLFFGSGTQLSVL.